This passage covers 7 T cell receptor beta chains from one sample sequenced in a study of CD8 T cells in Susac syndrome (dated by TCRdb to the late 2010s). Library creation used the immunoSEQ multiplex PCR assay. RNA was extracted using the RNeasy kit, and roughly 0.5 to 1 microgram was reverse transcribed with random hexamers. The raw public data were reprocessed by TCRdb itself: fastp quality trimming at Q25, MiXCR clonotype calling, in-frame beta chains only. Each entry merges the rows of one CDR3 protein and shows their most common DNA and genes. Within this sample are over 150,000 distinct CDR3 sequences, with 90% to 96% of them counted one time only. The top ten constitute 0.1% to 0.15% of the sample. Sequenced: CD4+ T cells from PBMCs. These receptors were taken from a human donor with Susac syndrome.

The V call is TRBV14, the J call TRBJ2-3, with D uncertain. The CDR3 totals 16 residues. The V gene lost 4 bases and the J gene lost 2 bases, with 16 bases spanning the gap. Germline V gene data show CDR1 as SGHDN and CDR2 as FVKESK. In DNA, the CDR3 is TGTGCCAGCAGCCGTAGAGGAGTACGGCTCACAGATACGCAGTATTTT. Translation gives CASSRRGVRLTDTQYF. The complete variable domain, with remaining parts taken from reference TRBV14 and TRBJ2-3, reads EAGVTQFPSHSVIEKGQTVTLRCDPISGHDNLYWYRRVMGKEIKFLLHFVKESKQDESGMPNNRFLAERTGGTYSTLKVQPAELEDSGVYFCASSRRGVRLTDTQYFGPGTRLTVL.

The rearrangement links TRBV3-1 to TRBJ2-3; D possibly uses TRBD1 or TRBD2 (5 bases each). The CDR3 is 14 amino acids. CDR1 LGHDT and CDR2 YNNKEL come from the germline V gene (reference sequence). V was clipped by 5 bases and J by 8 bases, with 17 bases between them. The CDR3 here is CASSALEKGSTQYF. The CDR3 coding sequence is TGTGCCAGCAGCGCCCTGGAAAAGGGGAGTACGCAGTATTTT.

This clonotype was detected once. The chain has TRBV28 and TRBJ2-1, with D perhaps matching TRBD1 (6 bases). Looked up from germline, CDR1 is MDHEN and CDR2 is SYDVKM. Deletions cut 5 bases from V and 4 bases from J, with 15 bases between. The CDR3 loop spans 15 amino acids. The CDR3 reads CASSPARGLYNEQFF. CDR3 nucleotides: TGTGCCAGCAGTCCCGCCAGGGGCCTATACAATGAGCAGTTCTTC.

The V and J genes are TRBV28 and TRBJ2-7; D is ambiguous. The CDR3 runs to 14 residues. The germline V gene encodes CDR1 MDHEN and CDR2 SYDVKM. V lost 5 bases to trimming and J lost 1 base, with 12 bases between them. CDR3 sequence: CASSSSFGSYEQYV. The DNA for the CDR3 is TGTGCCAGCAGTAGCAGCTTCGGATCCTACGAGCAGTACGTC.

This clonotype was recorded once. This chain joins TRBV6-6 and TRBJ2-5, with TRBD1 identical over 9 bases. The V segment lost 6 bases and the J segment 6 bases; nucleotides outside the gene matches: 11. The CDR3 covers 15 residues. CDR1 MNHNY and CDR2 SVGAGI come from the germline V gene (reference sequence). CDR3 sequence: CASSRPGQGTKTQYF. The CDR3 DNA reads TGTGCCAGCAGCCGCCCCGGACAGGGGACGAAGACCCAGTACTTC.

V usage is TRBV20-1 and J usage is TRBJ1-2; D possibly corresponds to TRBD1 (6 bases). Trimming stripped 3 bases from V and 8 bases from J, with 16 bases between. In germline, CDR1 is DFQATT, CDR2 SNEGSKA (reference sequence). CDR3 length: 13 amino acids. The CDR3 protein is CSASLGAKGGYTF. CDR3 nucleotides: TGCAGTGCTAGCTTGGGGGCTAAGGGGGGCTACACCTTC.

The chain is built from TRBV3-1 and TRBJ1-4; D unclear. Germline-derived CDR1 and CDR2 are LGHDT and YNNKEL (reference sequence). The CDR3 totals 12 residues. V lost 4 bases to trimming and J lost 10 bases, with 10 bases between them. CDR3 sequence: CASSPERRKLFF. DNA for the CDR3: TGTGCCAGCAGCCCGGAGCGACGAAAACTGTTTTTT.